A single sample is the source of the 4 T cell receptor beta chains below, sequenced in a study of graft-versus-host responses after intestinal transplantation (dated by TCRdb to the early 2020s). Libraries were built with the immunoSEQ multiplex PCR assay. TCRdb obtained this table from immuneACCESS and retained in-frame rearrangements with V and J assigned. These tables miss some clones; where compared with another copy, unresolved V genes account for less than half of the shortfall, and the remainder is unexplained. The sample contains fewer than 130,000 clones, just over 90% of them found a single time. The top ten hold roughly 0.5% of the sample. These receptors are not linked to any known antigen. Reading the label with the study, this specimen's time point is: cells obtained before transplantation from donor or recipient. The sequencing used unstimulated CD8+ T cells sorted from spleen or lymph node cells, collected before intestinal transplant. These receptors originate from a human donor who received an intestinal transplant.

This chain links TRBV7-3 with TRBJ2-1, with TRBD1 identical over 7 bases. The junction had 1 base not matched to a gene; V was cut back by 4 bases and J by 4 bases. The length of the CDR3 is 13 residues. Germline V gives CDR1 SGHTA, CDR2 FQGTGA. DNA for the CDR3: TGTGCCAGCAGCTCGGGACAGTACAATGAGCAGTTCTTC. This encodes CASSSGQYNEQFF.

This clone was counted a few times. CDR3 protein: CASRHDYGYTF. CDR3 bases: TGTGCCAGCCGACACGACTATGGCTACACCTTC. The V gene is TRBV28, the J gene TRBJ1-2; D call uncertain. The germline V and J ends were trimmed by 8 bases and 3 bases, with 7 bases remaining between them. In germline, CDR1 is MDHEN, CDR2 SYDVKM. This CDR3 is built from 11 residues.

The chain employs TRBV30 and TRBJ1-2; D not certain. CDR1 is GTSNPN, CDR2 SVGIG, per germline (reference sequence). The V and J ends lost 6 bases and 7 bases respectively, with 15 bases between them. The CDR3 consists of 12 residues. The CDR3 DNA is TGTGCCTGTTTATTCGGGGATGGTGGCTACACCTTC. Encoded protein: CACLFGDGGYTF.

The chain has TRBV7-3 and TRBJ2-1, with TRBD2 matching 8 bases. The CDR3 has 14 amino acids. Germline lookup yields CDR1 SGHTA and CDR2 FQGTGA. With V trimmed by 5 bases and J by 7 bases, 7 bases remained unmatched. CDR3 in amino acids: CASSLSGSGNEQFF. CDR3 DNA sequence: TGTGCCAGCAGCCTAAGCGGGAGCGGGAATGAGCAGTTCTTC.